Sequencing of this TCR beta chain was carried out in a study of CD8+CD57+ T cells in acquired aplastic anemia. Study as a whole: When averaged, DNA from sorted CD4+ and CD8+ cells came to about 3 ug.

Selection for sequencing was limited to patients who had shown CD8+CD57+ cell expansion by flow cytometry. TCR beta VDJ and CDR3 profiling used genomic DNA as template. TCRdb re-derived calls from the reads in MiXCR, one entry per CDR3 protein. The sample holds about 150,000 distinct CDR3 sequences, about 48% seen once. Remarks on this clonotype: Its specificity is not known.

The study, taken as a whole, reports: Patients shared just under 30 CD8+ CDR3 sequences with controls.

The CDR3 runs 12 residues. V lost 6 bases to trimming and J lost 2 bases; unmatched junction nucleotides: 2. CDR1 and CDR2 (germline): DFQATT, SNEGSKA (reference sequence). The source is a human donor with aplastic anemia. The material sequenced was sorted CD4+, CD8+, or CD8+CD57+ T cells (not recorded which) from PBMCs. J is TRBJ2-5 and V is TRBV20-1; 8 bases are a match to TRBD1. The CDR3 DNA is TGCAGTGCGACAGGGGAGCAAGAGACCCAGTACTTC. It encodes CSATGEQETQYF.